Below are 22 T cell receptor beta chains sequenced from a single sample in a study of T cells after yellow fever vaccination. TCRdb recomputed calls from the 5' RACE reads with MiXCR, one row per CDR3 protein. The sample holds hundreds of thousands of distinct CDR3 sequences; about 12% are singletons and the top ten take approximately 15%. Sequences were derived from PBMCs, sampled on the day of the yellow fever booster vaccination. The receptor set was obtained from a man aged 30-40 years who received the YFV17D yellow fever vaccine.

A few counts support this clonotype. The V call is TRBV5-1, the J call TRBJ1-5; 9 nucleotides agree with TRBD1. Germline loops: CDR1 SGHRS, CDR2 YFSETQ. The CDR3 is made up of 15 amino acids. The ends lost 3 bases at V and 4 bases at J; junction bases unmatched: 5. Here the CDR3 DNA reads TGCGCCAGCAGCTGGGGACAGGGTGGAAATCAGCCCCAGCATTTT. Its protein is CASSWGQGGNQPQHF.

Many counts were recorded for this clonotype. J is TRBJ2-1 and V is TRBV3-1; 7 positions match TRBD2. The CDR3 has 15 amino acids. Germline V gives CDR1 LGHDT, CDR2 YNNKEL (reference sequence). V trimming: 5 bases; J trimming: 0 bases; junction bases outside the gene matches: 4. The CDR3 sequence is CASSAAGLSYNEQFF. The DNA of the CDR3 is TGTGCCAGCAGCGCAGCGGGACTCTCCTACAATGAGCAGTTCTTC.

This clonotype came up a few times. The chain combines TRBV27 with TRBJ1-2; a weak D match, TRBD1 (6 bases). Germline values: CDR1 MNHEY, CDR2 SMNVEV (reference sequence). The CDR3 length is 16 residues. The ends were cut back, 6 bases at V and 6 bases at J, with 23 bases in the middle. The CDR3 sequence is CASSETNLRGPHGYTF. The CDR3 coding sequence is TGTGCCAGCAGCGAAACGAACCTCAGGGGACCTCATGGCTACACCTTC.

The gene calls are TRBV28 and TRBJ2-3; TRBD2 matches at 10 bases. The germline gives CDR1 MDHEN, CDR2 SYDVKM. This CDR3 spans 16 amino acids. V shed 3 bases and J 4 bases; nucleotides not matched to a gene: 7. In DNA, the CDR3 is TGTGCCAGCAGTTTGTCTAGCGGGAGCCTCTCAGATACGCAGTATTTT. It specifies CASSLSSGSLSDTQYF.

This clonotype occurred many times. V and J are TRBV7-9 and TRBJ2-7; 7 bases fit TRBD1. V was clipped by 2 bases and J by 3 bases; unmatched bases: 1. From germline, CDR1 is SEHNR and CDR2 FQNEAQ (reference sequence). This CDR3 has 13 residues. CDR3 nucleotides: TGTGCCAGCAGCTTACGGACAGGCTACGAGCAGTACTTC. Its translation is CASSLRTGYEQYF. Full variable domain (rest looked up from reference TRBV7-9 and TRBJ2-7): DTGVSQNPRHKITKRGQNVTFRCDPISEHNRLYWYRQTLGQGPEFLTYFQNEAQLEKSRLLSDRFSAERPKGSFSTLEIQRTEQGDSAMYLCASSLRTGYEQYFGPGTRLTVT.

This clonotype was counted only a few times. The rearrangement links TRBV27 to TRBJ2-7, with 7 bases that match TRBD1. Germline loops: CDR1 MNHEY, CDR2 SMNVEV (reference sequence). Trimming took 5 bases from V and 4 from J; bases not matched to a gene: 11. The CDR3 covers 15 residues. The CDR3, as DNA: TGTGCCAGCAGTCTCATGACAGGGCTAGGGTACGAGCAGTACTTC. Residues: CASSLMTGLGYEQYF.

V gene TRBV5-1 combines with J gene TRBJ2-1; no reliable D call. The V end was cut by 4 bases, the J end by 0 bases, with 11 bases between. Per the germline V gene, CDR1 is SGHRS and CDR2 is YFSETQ. This CDR3 has 15 residues. CDR3 DNA: TGCGCCAGCAGCACTACAACAAGCTCCTACAATGAGCAGTTCTTC. Its protein product is CASSTTTSSYNEQFF. The full variable domain, completed using reference TRBV5-1 and TRBJ2-1, is KAGVTQTPRYLIKTRGQQVTLSCSPISGHRSVSWYQQTPGQGLQFLFEYFSETQRNKGNFPGRFSGRQFSNSRSEMNVSTLELGDSALYLCASSTTTSSYNEQFFGPGTRLTVL.

This rearrangement joins TRBV24-1 to TRBJ2-4, with D possibly being TRBD1 or TRBD2 (5 bases each). This CDR3 spans 12 amino acids. V gave up 9 bases and J gave up 9 bases, with 14 bases separating them. CDR1 is KGHDR and CDR2 is SFDVKD in the germline V gene. CDR3 in amino acids: CATGDPLGIQYF. The CDR3 DNA reads as TGTGCCACCGGGGACCCTCTGGGCATTCAGTACTTC.

The genes are TRBV6-2 or TRBV6-3 and TRBJ2-2, with TRBD1 identical over 10 bases. CDR3 length equals 15 residues. Germline V gene data show CDR1 as MNHEY and CDR2 as SVGEGT. V dropped 7 bases and J dropped 3; count of bases not matched to a gene: 5. CDR3 in DNA: TGTGCCAGCACCCTGGGACAGGGGTACACCGGGGAGCTGTTTTTT. It translates to CASTLGQGYTGELFF.

This clonotype was observed a few times. The chain links TRBV27 to TRBJ1-5; no clear D gene. This CDR3 has 14 amino acids. CDR1 and CDR2 from the germline V gene are MNHEY and SMNVEV (reference sequence). Trimming took 6 bases from V and 5 from J, leaving 14 bases between them. Here the CDR3 DNA reads TGTGCCAGCAGCCCAGGAGTGGAGGATCAGCCCCAGCATTTT. Translation: CASSPGVEDQPQHF.

The chain links TRBV7-6 to TRBJ2-7; 8 bases match TRBD2. The CDR3 is made up of 16 amino acids. Germline-derived CDR1 and CDR2 are SGHVS and FNYEAQ. The trim removed 5 bases at V and 0 bases at J, leaving 9 bases unmatched. The DNA for the CDR3 is TGTGCCAGCAGCACCCGGGGGGGGGCCCTCTCCTACGAGCAGTACTTC. It codes for CASSTRGGALSYEQYF.

This clonotype has just a few counts. This sequence joins TRBV20-1 and TRBJ2-5; 10 bases fit TRBD2. The CDR3 covers 16 residues. In germline, CDR1 is DFQATT, CDR2 SNEGSKA (reference sequence). V gave up 3 bases and J gave up 4 bases; unmatched junction bases: 11. The CDR3 protein is CSARRMLAGVVETQYF. CDR3 bases: TGCAGTGCTAGGAGGATGCTAGCGGGAGTCGTAGAGACCCAGTACTTC.

The chain couples TRBV7-9 to TRBJ2-3; 9 nucleotides agree with TRBD2. This CDR3 has 14 amino acids. The germline V gene has CDR1 SEHNR and CDR2 FQNEAQ (reference sequence). The ends lost 5 bases at V and 8 bases at J; junction bases unmatched: 8. The CDR3 loop reads CASSATAGGVTQYF. CDR3 sequence (DNA): TGTGCCAGCAGCGCAACAGCGGGAGGTGTTACGCAGTATTTT.

The chain has TRBV7-2 and TRBJ1-5; TRBD1 is a possible D gene (6 bases). This CDR3 has 13 residues. The V gene's germline CDR1 is SGHTA and CDR2 FQGNSA. V was clipped by 5 bases and J by 6 bases, with 11 bases between them. This CDR3 is CASSKRQAQPQHF. For the CDR3, the DNA is TGTGCCAGCAGCAAGAGACAGGCTCAGCCCCAGCATTTT.

The chain has TRBV9 and TRBJ2-7, with D unresolved. Germline CDR1 SGDLS, CDR2 YYNGEE. CDR3 size: 14 residues. V lost 3 bases, J lost 2 bases, and 12 bases lay in between. The CDR3 loop is CASSAGNVPYEQYF. In DNA form, the CDR3 reads TGTGCCAGCAGCGCGGGTAACGTCCCCTACGAGCAGTACTTC.

This clonotype was seen only a few times. The junction departs from the called germline gene at one end, perhaps through a read error. V gene TRBV27 combines with J gene TRBJ1-5, with no clear D. This CDR3 contains 13 residues. CDR1 is MNHEY and CDR2 is SMNVEV in the germline V gene (reference sequence). CDR3 in amino acids: CASSLEKNQAQHF. CDR3 bases: TGTGCCAGCAGTCTCGAGAAGAATCAGGCCCAGCATTTT.

This clonotype was seen at least ten times. This chain links TRBV20-1 with TRBJ1-2; 9 bases map to TRBD1. The CDR3 spans 12 residues. CDR1 DFQATT and CDR2 SNEGSKA come from the germline V gene (reference sequence). The V and J ends lost 5 bases and 6 bases, in that order; junction bases with no gene match: 4. Written as DNA, the CDR3 is TGCAGTGCTTCCGGGACAGGGCATGGCTACACCTTC. Translation gives CSASGTGHGYTF.

This clonotype was seen only a few times. The chain uses TRBV28 and TRBJ1-5; D is unclear. Trimming removed 3 bases at V and 6 bases at J, with 3 bases between. CDR3 length: 11 amino acids. Germline values: CDR1 MDHEN, CDR2 SYDVKM. Written as DNA, the CDR3 is TGTGCCAGCAGTTTCAGTCAGCCCCAGCATTTT. Translating it yields CASSFSQPQHF.

CDR3 protein: CSVEVIDWDGETQYF. CDR3 DNA sequence: TGCAGCGTTGAAGTAATCGATTGGGACGGGGAGACCCAGTACTTC. The V call is TRBV29-1, the J call TRBJ2-5; D assignment may be TRBD1 or TRBD2 (5 bases each). The CDR3 is made up of 15 amino acids. Trimming took 1 base from V and 5 from J, leaving 17 bases between them. Germline values: CDR1 SQVTM, CDR2 ANQGSEA.

This clonotype was observed a few times. The rearrangement uses TRBV6-1 and TRBJ2-5; a possible D gene is TRBD2 (5 bases). The CDR3 runs to 14 residues. Germline-derived CDR1 and CDR2 are MNHNS and SASEGT. V lost 8 bases and J 5 bases, leaving 18 bases between the germline ends. In DNA, the CDR3 is TGTGCCAGCCGGGTAGGCGGGCGGGTTGAGACCCAGTACTTC. Protein: CASRVGGRVETQYF.

The rearrangement links TRBV12-3 or TRBV12-4 to TRBJ2-3, with 11 positions matching TRBD2. The CDR3 extends over 18 amino acids. After removal of 1 base from V and 4 bases from J, the junction contained 10 bases not matched to a gene. The CDR3 loop reads CASSLGRFSGRAPDTQYF. DNA for the CDR3: TGTGCCAGCAGTTTAGGGAGGTTTAGCGGGAGGGCGCCAGATACGCAGTATTTT.

The chain combines TRBV5-1 with TRBJ2-7, with D maybe TRBD2 (7 bases). The V end was cut by 2 bases, the J end by 3 bases, with 18 bases between. CDR1 SGHRS and CDR2 YFSETQ come from the germline V gene. CDR3 size: 16 residues. The CDR3 nucleotides are TGCGCCAGCAGCTTCGACTGGGGGGGCGTGGGCTACGAGCAGTACTTC. The encoded protein is CASSFDWGGVGYEQYF. Drawing the rest from reference TRBV5-1 and TRBJ2-7, the complete variable domain is KAGVTQTPRYLIKTRGQQVTLSCSPISGHRSVSWYQQTPGQGLQFLFEYFSETQRNKGNFPGRFSGRQFSNSRSEMNVSTLELGDSALYLCASSFDWGGVGYEQYFGPGTRLTVT.